The next 17 T cell receptor beta chains were all read from a single sample in a study of cytomegalovirus exposure and HLA in healthy donors. Vbeta (60) and Jbeta (13) primers were used in the PCR. Repertoires were generated with immunoSEQ multiplex PCR, while TCRdb's copy carries only in-frame clones and drops some. This table holds 150,000 to 200,000 clones, roughly 70% found once. Input material: PBMCs. The origin of the receptors is a woman in her 50s in good health and CMV-seropositive.

The V call is TRBV18, the J call TRBJ2-2, with D perhaps matching TRBD1 (7 bases). Trimming cost V 0 bases and J 4 bases, with 12 bases left between them. CDR1 KGHSH and CDR2 LQKENI come from the germline V gene. The CDR3 loop spans 16 amino acids. The CDR3 region is CASSPPAGGGTGELFF. DNA for the CDR3: TGTGCCAGCTCACCACCAGCAGGGGGAGGCACCGGGGAGCTGTTTTTT. Drawing the rest from reference TRBV18 and TRBJ2-2, the complete variable domain is NAGVMQNPRHLVRRRGQEARLRCSPMKGHSHVYWYRQLPEEGLKFMVYLQKENIIDESGMPKERFSAEFPKEGPSILRIQQVVRGDSAAYFCASSPPAGGGTGELFFGEGSRLTVL.

The V call is TRBV11-2, the J call TRBJ1-1; D is ambiguous. Germline CDR1 SGHAT, CDR2 FQNNGV. The CDR3 totals 12 residues. The germline V and J ends were trimmed by 5 bases and 10 bases, with 14 bases remaining between them. The CDR3: CASSDTSGIAFF. CDR3 coding DNA: TGTGCCAGCAGCGATACCTCCGGGATAGCTTTCTTT.

The gene calls are TRBV7-9 and TRBJ2-7, with TRBD2 matching 8 bases. Germline CDR1 is SEHNR and CDR2 is FQNEAQ (reference sequence). V was pared by 5 bases and J by 6 bases, with 3 bases of the junction left unmatched. The CDR3 is made up of 12 amino acids. CDR3 residues: CASSNGRGEQYF. The CDR3 DNA follows: TGTGCCAGCAGCAACGGGAGGGGCGAGCAGTACTTC.

J is TRBJ1-1 and V is TRBV9; possibly TRBD1 for D (5 bases). V shed 4 bases and J shed 2 bases, with 12 bases lying between them. This CDR3 is built from 14 residues. Germline V gives CDR1 SGDLS, CDR2 YYNGEE. This CDR3 reads CASSRQLLNTEAFF. CDR3 in DNA: TGTGCCAGCAGCCGACAGCTACTAAACACTGAAGCTTTCTTT.

The chain joins TRBV27 to TRBJ1-5; possibly TRBD1 for D (5 bases). Germline lookup yields CDR1 MNHEY and CDR2 SMNVEV (reference sequence). Trimming removed 6 bases from V and 2 bases from J, with 14 bases in between. The CDR3 contains 15 residues. The CDR3 sequence is CASRPGGRGNQPQHF. The CDR3 DNA sequence: TGTGCCAGCAGGCCGGGGGGAAGGGGCAATCAGCCCCAGCATTTT.

The CDR3 spells CASRGSGWETQYF. CDR3 sequence (DNA): TGTGCCAGCAGGGGTAGCGGGTGGGAGACCCAGTACTTC. The chain uses TRBV2 and TRBJ2-5; 7 bases are shared with TRBD2. Germline V gene data show CDR1 as SNHLY and CDR2 as FYNNEI. This CDR3 is 13 amino acids long. With 6 bases clipped from V and 5 bases from J, the junction kept 6 bases outside the gene matches.

The chain links TRBV5-1 to TRBJ1-1; 7 bases line up with TRBD1. The CDR3 runs to 16 residues. V trimming: 0 bases; J trimming: 1 base; junction bases outside the gene matches: 6. The V gene's germline CDR1 is SGHRS and CDR2 YFSETQ. CDR3 protein: CASSLVGGSRNTEAFF. CDR3 DNA: TGCGCCAGCAGCTTGGTAGGGGGCTCGAGGAACACTGAAGCTTTCTTT.

The CDR3 bases are TGCGCCAGCAGCCTGCGGGGGGACTACAATGAGCAGTTCTTC. Its translation: CASSLRGDYNEQFF. The V gene is TRBV5-1, the J gene TRBJ2-1; TRBD2 aligns across 8 bases. Germline trimming cut 4 bases from V and 3 bases from J; bases unmatched to any gene: 3. The CDR3 contains 14 residues. Germline V gene sequence: CDR1 SGHRS, CDR2 YFSETQ.

The chain combines TRBV29-1 with TRBJ1-2; TRBD1 agrees at 7 bases. The germline V gene has CDR1 SQVTM and CDR2 ANQGSEA. The trim removed 4 bases at V and 4 bases at J, leaving 9 bases unmatched. The CDR3 sequence is 14 residues long. The CDR3 reads CSVGRAGGIYGYTF. DNA for the CDR3: TGCAGCGTTGGTCGGGCAGGGGGGATCTATGGCTACACCTTC.

V gene TRBV18 combines with J gene TRBJ1-6; 8 nucleotides line up with TRBD1. Germline V gene lookup returns CDR1 KGHSH and CDR2 LQKENI. This CDR3 contains 17 residues. The V gene end was trimmed by 3 bases and the J gene end by 9 bases; junction bases not matched to a gene: 13. The CDR3 DNA sequence: TGTGCCAGCTCACCGACAGGGGAGTTGGGTATTAGTTCACCCCTCCACTTT. As protein: CASSPTGELGISSPLHF.

The J gene is TRBJ1-3, the V gene TRBV18; D not certain. The CDR3 spans 17 residues. The germline gives CDR1 KGHSH, CDR2 LQKENI. The V and J ends lost 1 base and 4 bases respectively, with 17 bases between them. The CDR3 spells CASSPLLGIGRGNTIYF. CDR3 sequence (DNA): TGTGCCAGCTCACCACTATTGGGCATCGGGAGAGGAAACACCATATATTTT.

The CDR3 nucleotides read TGTGCCAGCTCACCTCAATATGGCTACACCTTC. Translation gives CASSPQYGYTF. J is TRBJ1-2 and V is TRBV18, with D hard to call. Trimming pared 3 bases from V and 5 bases from J, leaving 4 bases between. Per germline, CDR1 KGHSH and CDR2 LQKENI. This CDR3 has 11 amino acids.

V usage is TRBV4-1 and J usage is TRBJ1-1; D is undetermined. Germline V gene lookup returns CDR1 MGHRA and CDR2 YSYEKL. V was trimmed by 0 bases and J by 7 bases, leaving 18 bases between them. The CDR3 is made up of 16 amino acids. The CDR3 coding sequence is TGCGCCAGCAGCCAAGATCCGGCAGGATCTTCAAGTGAAGCTTTCTTT. Its translation is CASSQDPAGSSSEAFF.

The V gene is TRBV10-1, the J gene TRBJ2-1; TRBD2 matches 9 bases. There are 16 residues in the CDR3. V was clipped by 2 bases and J by 2 bases; unmatched bases: 4. Germline values: CDR1 WNHNN, CDR2 SYGVQD (reference sequence). The CDR3 nucleotides are TGCGCCAGCAGTGAGGAGGCTAGCGGGACCTACAATGAGCAGTTCTTC. Translating gives CASSEEASGTYNEQFF.

Note on this clone: Additional DNA sequences in this sample encode the identical CDR3. CDR3 sequence reads: CASSLDPGNTEAFF. The CDR3, as DNA: TGCGCCAGCAGCTTGGACCCGGGGAACACTGAAGCTTTCTTT. V is TRBV5-1 and J is TRBJ1-1; D is unclear. The CDR3 spans 14 residues. Germline V gene lookup returns CDR1 SGHRS and CDR2 YFSETQ. The V gene lost 0 bases and the J gene lost 1 base, with 7 bases spanning the gap.

This clone has only one observation. The chain recombines TRBV18 with TRBJ1-2; 12 bases agree with TRBD1. Germline V gene lookup returns CDR1 KGHSH and CDR2 LQKENI. The CDR3 runs 14 residues. V lost 4 bases to trimming and J lost 6 bases; unmatched junction nucleotides: 3. CDR3: CASSRDRGQDGYTF. The CDR3 region has the DNA TGTGCCAGCTCACGGGACAGGGGGCAGGATGGCTACACCTTC.

The CDR3 loop is CASSALPGQGSNEQFF. CDR3 bases: TGTGCCAGCAGTGCATTACCGGGACAGGGCTCCAATGAGCAGTTCTTC. This rearrangement joins TRBV6-1 to TRBJ2-1; 9 bases agree with TRBD1. Germline V CDR1 and CDR2: MNHNS, SASEGT. The CDR3 runs to 16 residues. V lost 4 bases and J lost 6; bases outside the gene matches: 10.